The sequence of this TCR beta chain was determined in a study of blood T cells in healthy people across ages. This clonotype has a handful of counts. With a J-beta primer mix and a sample-barcoded 5' primer, a second PCR ran about 7 to 12 cycles. Each TCR beta cDNA got a 12-nucleotide random molecular identifier. At least 3 million CDR3-containing paired-end reads were obtained per sample. From the 5' RACE reads, TCRdb called clonotypes with MiXCR, one entry per CDR3 protein. The sample includes 580,000 or so distinct CDR3 sequences, 40% to 55% of them seen just once. The germline V gene encodes CDR1 SGDLS and CDR2 YYNGEE. The V and J ends lost 1 base and 0 bases respectively, with 20 bases between them. The CDR3 runs to 19 residues.

The TCR originated in a man aged 80 or over in good health. The gene calls are TRBV9 and TRBJ2-1; D is perhaps TRBD1 (6 bases). Sequencing was done on a sample of blood. CDR3 sequence (DNA): TGTGCCAGCAGCGTAAGGGGCCACAGGGCCCTCAGCTCCTACAATGAGCAGTTCTTC. Protein: CASSVRGHRALSSYNEQFF.